Below, 11 T cell receptor beta chains from the same sample are listed, as sequenced in a study of blood T cell repertoires in COVID-19. Profiling relied on immunoSEQ multiplex PCR, and the TCRdb table lists in-frame clones only, not all of them. The sample has about 230,000 clones; over 85% are singletons. Sequenced material: PBMCs or T cells enriched from blood (not recorded which). Receptors were obtained from a woman between 25 and 40 years old with acute COVID-19.

V is TRBV19 and J is TRBJ2-5, with D unresolved. Trimming stripped 6 bases from V and 0 bases from J, with 14 bases between. Germline CDR1 LNHDA, CDR2 SQIVND (reference sequence). The CDR3 covers 15 residues. The CDR3 protein is CASSQASGYQETQYF. The CDR3 DNA follows: TGTGCCAGTAGCCAGGCATCCGGCTACCAAGAGACCCAGTACTTC.

The chain has TRBV11-2 and TRBJ1-5; 10 bases are a match to TRBD1. Germline lookup yields CDR1 SGHAT and CDR2 FQNNGV. Unmatched junction bases numbered 3, after V lost 4 bases and J lost 3 bases. The CDR3 has 15 residues. CDR3 in amino acids: CASSSDRGNNQPQHF. The CDR3 region has the DNA TGTGCCAGCAGCTCGGACAGGGGGAACAATCAGCCCCAGCATTTT.

This chain joins TRBV7-9 and TRBJ2-4; 8 positions agree with TRBD1. The CDR3 extends over 14 amino acids. V shed 5 bases and J 6 bases; nucleotides not matched to a gene: 6. Germline values: CDR1 SEHNR, CDR2 FQNEAQ (reference sequence). The CDR3 sequence is CASSVGQGGNIQYF. The CDR3 nucleotides are TGTGCCAGCAGCGTCGGACAGGGTGGAAACATTCAGTACTTC.

The genes are TRBV7-2 and TRBJ1-1; D gene unclear. The germline V gene has CDR1 SGHTA and CDR2 FQGNSA. CDR3 size: 14 residues. The germline V and J ends were trimmed by 1 base and 4 bases, with 10 bases remaining between them. The CDR3: CASSLVSGFTEAFF. In nucleotides, the CDR3 is TGTGCCAGCAGCTTAGTTTCGGGGTTCACTGAAGCTTTCTTT.

The J gene is TRBJ2-6, the V gene TRBV7-6; TRBD1 is a possible D gene (5 bases). Trimming left V 2 bases short and J 1 base short, with 21 bases between. The CDR3 has 20 residues. CDR1 and CDR2 from the germline V gene are SGHVS and FNYEAQ. The chain's CDR3 is CASSLQSGHLKPSGANVLTF. The CDR3 DNA reads TGTGCCAGCAGCTTACAGTCCGGACATCTCAAACCTTCTGGGGCCAACGTCCTGACTTTC. The variable domain in full, with the rest retrieved from reference TRBV7-6 and TRBJ2-6, is GAGVSQSPRYKVTKRGQDVALRCDPISGHVSLYWYRQALGQGPEFLTYFNYEAQQDKSGLPNDRFSAERPEGSISTLTIQRTEQRDSAMYRCASSLQSGHLKPSGANVLTFGAGSRLTVL.

CDR3 in amino acids: CASELAGGPNQPQHF. The CDR3 nucleotides read TGTGCCAGCGAACTCGCCGGGGGGCCCAATCAGCCCCAGCATTTT. The chain links TRBV27 to TRBJ1-5; maybe TRBD1 (6 bases). This CDR3 spans 15 amino acids. Per germline, CDR1 MNHEY and CDR2 SMNVEV (reference sequence). V was shortened by 8 bases and J by 3 bases, with 17 bases between the two germline ends.

The chain recombines TRBV7-8 with TRBJ2-7; TRBD1 agrees at 9 bases. The germline V gene has CDR1 SGHVS and CDR2 FQNEAQ. The V and J ends lost 5 bases and 3 bases, in that order; junction bases with no gene match: 11. The length of the CDR3 is 16 residues. The DNA for the CDR3 is TGTGCCAGCAGCCCATTCCCCCCGGACAGGGGCTACGAGCAGTACTTC. It codes for CASSPFPPDRGYEQYF.

The CDR3 DNA reads as TGTGCCAGCAGCCTCAGGGTTGGGGTTGGCTACACCTTC. Encoded protein: CASSLRVGVGYTF. The gene calls are TRBV3-1 (or the pseudogene TRBV3-2) and TRBJ1-2; the D gene is possibly TRBD1 (5 bases). This CDR3 region has 13 residues. CDR1 and CDR2 from the germline V gene are LGHDT and YNNKEL (reference sequence). V dropped 4 bases and J dropped 7 bases, with 13 bases sitting between them.

Here the CDR3 reads CASSPDTAGANVLTF. The CDR3 nucleotides read TGTGCCAGCAGCCCGGACACGGCCGGGGCCAACGTCCTGACTTTC. The J gene is TRBJ2-6, the V gene TRBV6-6; perhaps TRBD1 as D (5 bases). This CDR3 is 15 amino acids long. The germline CDR1 and CDR2 sequences are MNHNY and SVGAGI (reference sequence). V dropped 6 bases and J dropped 4 bases, with 13 bases sitting between them.

The chain has TRBV5-3 and TRBJ1-6, with D hard to call. TRBV5-3 is annotated as an ORF whose role is uncertain. CDR3 length equals 19 residues. V lost 4 bases and J lost 8, with 28 bases in between. The DNA of the CDR3 is TGTGCCAGAAGCGTAGAAAACCGGGTGTTGGGTCGGCGGTATTCACCCCTCCACTTT. Amino acids: CARSVENRVLGRRYSPLHF.

The gene calls are TRBV5-1 and TRBJ1-3; weak D call: TRBD1 (6 bases). Germline assignment: CDR1 SGHRS and CDR2 YFSETQ. This CDR3 spans 17 amino acids. V was cut by 4 bases and J by 0 bases, with 17 bases left in between. CDR3 amino acids: CASSRSGTNLSGNTIYF. CDR3 in DNA: TGCGCCAGCAGCAGGTCCGGGACAAATCTCTCTGGAAACACCATATATTTT.